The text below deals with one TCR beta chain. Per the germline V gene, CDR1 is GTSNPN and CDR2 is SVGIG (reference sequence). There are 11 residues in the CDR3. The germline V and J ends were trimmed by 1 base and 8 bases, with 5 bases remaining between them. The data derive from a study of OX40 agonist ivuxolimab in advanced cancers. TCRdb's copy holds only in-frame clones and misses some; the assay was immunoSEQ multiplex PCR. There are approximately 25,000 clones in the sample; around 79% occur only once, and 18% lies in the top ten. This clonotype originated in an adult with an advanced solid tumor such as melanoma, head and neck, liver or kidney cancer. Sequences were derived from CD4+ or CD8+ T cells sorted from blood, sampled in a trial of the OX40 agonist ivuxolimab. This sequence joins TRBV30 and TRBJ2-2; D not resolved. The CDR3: CAWSGIGELFF. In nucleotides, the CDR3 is TGTGCCTGGAGTGGCATAGGGGAGCTGTTTTTT.